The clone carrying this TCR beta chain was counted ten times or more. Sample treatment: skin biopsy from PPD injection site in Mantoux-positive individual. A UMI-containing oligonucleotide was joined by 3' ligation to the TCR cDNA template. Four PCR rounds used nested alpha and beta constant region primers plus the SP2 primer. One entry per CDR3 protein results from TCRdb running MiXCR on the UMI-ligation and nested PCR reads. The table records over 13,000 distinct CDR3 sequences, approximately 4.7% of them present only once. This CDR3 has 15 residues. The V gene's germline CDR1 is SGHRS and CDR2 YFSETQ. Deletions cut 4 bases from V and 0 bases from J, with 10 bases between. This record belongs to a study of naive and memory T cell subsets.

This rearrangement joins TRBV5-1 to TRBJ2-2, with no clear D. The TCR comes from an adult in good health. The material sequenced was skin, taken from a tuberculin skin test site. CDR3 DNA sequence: TGCGCCAGCAGCCCAATGACCGCGAACACCGGGGAGCTGTTTTTT. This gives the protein CASSPMTANTGELFF.